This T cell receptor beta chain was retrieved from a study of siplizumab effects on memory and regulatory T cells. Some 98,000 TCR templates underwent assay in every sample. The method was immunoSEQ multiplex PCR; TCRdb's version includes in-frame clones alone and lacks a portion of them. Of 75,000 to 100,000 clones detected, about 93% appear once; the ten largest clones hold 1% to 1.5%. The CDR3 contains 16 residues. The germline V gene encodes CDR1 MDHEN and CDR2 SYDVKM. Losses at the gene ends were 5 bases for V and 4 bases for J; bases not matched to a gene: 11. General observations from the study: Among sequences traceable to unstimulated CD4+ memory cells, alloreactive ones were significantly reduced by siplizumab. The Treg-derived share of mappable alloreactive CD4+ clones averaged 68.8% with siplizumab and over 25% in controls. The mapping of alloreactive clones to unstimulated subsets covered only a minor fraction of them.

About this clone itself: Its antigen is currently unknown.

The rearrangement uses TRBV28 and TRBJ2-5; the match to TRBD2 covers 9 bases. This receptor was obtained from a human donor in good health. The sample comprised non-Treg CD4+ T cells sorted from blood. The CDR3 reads CASSLRLAVGAETQYF. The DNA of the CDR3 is TGTGCCAGCAGTCTGCGACTAGCGGTTGGGGCAGAGACCCAGTACTTC.